Below are 25 T cell receptor beta chains sequenced from a single sample in a study of patients and donors after allogeneic stem cell transplantation. MiXCR, run by TCRdb on the RT-PCR reads, gives a single entry per CDR3 protein. The sample lists 920,000 or so distinct CDR3 sequences, around 17% seen once, with around 5.5% in the top ten. Source material: blood, either unsorted or a sorted T cell fraction (not recorded which). The receptors stem from a human donor who was either an allogeneic HSCT recipient or a stem cell or donor lymphocyte infusion donor (not recorded which). It is not recorded whose cells these are; they may come from a transplant donor.

The V gene is TRBV7-3, the J gene TRBJ2-5; the D gene is possibly TRBD1 (5 bases). Trimming left V 1 base short and J 3 bases short, with 9 bases between. The CDR3 covers 14 residues. CDR1 is SGHTA, CDR2 FQGTGA, per germline. CDR3 sequence: CASSLKGNEETQYF. Here the CDR3 DNA reads TGTGCCAGCAGCTTAAAGGGGAATGAAGAGACCCAGTACTTC.

This clonotype was detected only a few times. The chain carries TRBV12-3 or TRBV12-4 and TRBJ2-2, with no clear D. The CDR3 is 14 residues long. Trimming pared 6 bases from V and 3 bases from J, leaving 11 bases between. CDR3 nucleotide sequence: TGTGCCAGCAGCCCTCCCGGGTACACCGGGGAGCTGTTTTTT. This sequence encodes CASSPPGYTGELFF.

The V call is TRBV19, the J call TRBJ1-5; possibly TRBD1 for D (6 bases). Trimming shortened V by 3 bases and J by 4 bases, and 13 bases separated the two germline ends. CDR3 length: 15 amino acids. Germline loops: CDR1 LNHDA, CDR2 SQIVND (reference sequence). The CDR3 DNA reads as TGTGCCAGTAGTATGGAGGGGGGTGGAAATCAGCCCCAGCATTTT. This translates into CASSMEGGGNQPQHF.

This clonotype was recorded at least ten times. The chain has TRBV12-3 or TRBV12-4 and TRBJ2-5, with 8 nucleotides matching TRBD1. Trimming removed 6 bases from V and 4 bases from J; junction bases left unmatched: 7. This CDR3 region has 14 residues. The CDR3 loop reads CASSRQGLRETQYF. CDR3 coding DNA: TGTGCCAGCAGCAGACAGGGGTTAAGAGAGACCCAGTACTTC.

There are a few counts of this clonotype. The chain joins TRBV12-3 or TRBV12-4 to TRBJ2-7; D is ambiguous. Trimming shortened V by 7 bases and J by 0 bases, and 10 bases separated the two germline ends. CDR3 size: 13 residues. The CDR3 nucleotides read TGTGCCAGCAACCGGGCCCCCTCCTACGAGCAGTACTTC. Translated, it gives CASNRAPSYEQYF.

The rearrangement uses TRBV11-2 and TRBJ2-2, with 7 bases identical to TRBD2. Trimming removed 4 bases from V and 4 bases from J; junction bases left unmatched: 12. Looked up from germline, CDR1 is SGHAT and CDR2 is FQNNGV. CDR3 length equals 17 residues. The CDR3 sequence: CASSSPSGTHGTGELFF. The CDR3, as DNA: TGTGCCAGCAGCTCCCCCAGCGGGACGCACGGCACCGGGGAGCTGTTTTTT. Supplemented by reference TRBV11-2 and TRBJ2-2, the full variable domain reads EAGVAQSPRYKIIEKRQSVAFWCNPISGHATLYWYQQILGQGPKLLIQFQNNGVVDDSQLPKDRFSAERLKGVDSTLKIQPAKLEDSAVYLCASSSPSGTHGTGELFFGEGSRLTVL.

This chain links TRBV7-2 with TRBJ1-1; no firm D call. Trimming pared 4 bases from V and 11 bases from J, leaving 11 bases between. Germline CDR1 and CDR2: SGHTA and FQGNSA. This CDR3 contains 11 residues. DNA of the CDR3: TGTGCCAGCAGCTCAGACTCTTGGGCTTTCTTT. Protein sequence: CASSSDSWAFF.

This clonotype has only a few counts. V usage is TRBV20-1 and J usage is TRBJ2-7, with D uncertain. CDR1 DFQATT and CDR2 SNEGSKA come from the germline V gene (reference sequence). The CDR3 consists of 17 residues. V dropped 1 base and J dropped 3 bases, with 22 bases sitting between them. CDR3 nucleotides: TGCAGTGCTAGAGGCCCATTAAGGTCGGAAAAAAGCTACGAGCAGTACTTC. Amino acid sequence: CSARGPLRSEKSYEQYF.

In its sample, this clonotype was seen many times. V is TRBV12-3 or TRBV12-4 and J is TRBJ1-1; no clear D. The CDR3 covers 14 residues. Deletions cut 6 bases from V and 3 bases from J, with 14 bases between. CDR3 region: CASSHSRSYTEAFF. In nucleotides, the CDR3 is TGTGCCAGCAGCCACAGCCGTAGCTACACTGAAGCTTTCTTT.

The genes are TRBV13 and TRBJ2-7; 7 positions match TRBD1. Germline V gene sequence: CDR1 PRHDT, CDR2 FYEKMQ (reference sequence). The V segment lost 1 base and the J segment 0 bases; nucleotides outside the gene matches: 9. There are 17 residues in the CDR3. The CDR3: CASSLETGSTTSYEQYF. As DNA, the CDR3 is TGTGCCAGCAGCTTAGAGACAGGGTCAACTACCTCCTACGAGCAGTACTTC. The whole variable domain, filled in from reference TRBV13 and TRBJ2-7, reads AAGVIQSPRHLIKEKRETATLKCYPIPRHDTVYWYQQGPGQDPQFLISFYEKMQSDKGSIPDRFSAQQFSDYHSELNMSSLELGDSALYFCASSLETGSTTSYEQYFGPGTRLTVT.

The rearrangement joins TRBV5-4 to TRBJ1-1; D remains unclear. The germline V gene encodes CDR1 SGHNT and CDR2 YYREEE (reference sequence). V was pared by 4 bases and J by 7 bases, with 11 bases between. This CDR3 comprises 12 residues. The chain's CDR3 is CASSALNGEAFF. CDR3 bases: TGTGCCAGCAGCGCCCTAAATGGTGAAGCTTTCTTT.

At least ten counts were recorded for this clonotype. The V call is TRBV12-3 or TRBV12-4, the J call TRBJ2-3, with D possibly matching TRBD2 (5 bases). Trimming pared 0 bases from V and 5 bases from J, leaving 6 bases between. CDR3 length: 13 residues. The CDR3 region is CASSLARGDTQYF. CDR3 nucleotide sequence: TGTGCCAGCAGTTTAGCCCGGGGAGATACGCAGTATTTT.

The chain combines TRBV10-3 with TRBJ2-5; 9 nucleotides line up with TRBD1. The CDR3 has 12 amino acids. The V and J ends lost 7 bases and 4 bases, in that order; junction bases with no gene match: 1. Germline V gene data show CDR1 as ENHRY and CDR2 as SYGVKD. CDR3 sequence reads: CAIKGQGETQYF. CDR3 in DNA: TGTGCCATCAAGGGACAGGGAGAGACCCAGTACTTC.

This clonotype showed up just a few times. The chain combines TRBV20-1 with TRBJ1-1, with D unclear. Trimming left V 5 bases short and J 3 bases short, with 16 bases between. Per the germline V gene, CDR1 is DFQATT and CDR2 is SNEGSKA (reference sequence). This CDR3 comprises 14 residues. CDR3 amino acids: CSARRTHWDTEAFF. CDR3 DNA sequence: TGCAGTGCTCGACGAACTCACTGGGACACTGAAGCTTTCTTT.

This clonotype has only a few counts. The rearrangement links TRBV7-8 to TRBJ2-7; D is perhaps TRBD1 (7 bases). Germline-derived CDR1 and CDR2 are SGHVS and FQNEAQ. The CDR3 consists of 14 residues. V lost 4 bases and J 7 bases, leaving 17 bases between the germline ends. The DNA of the CDR3 is TGTGCCAGCAGCTCTGGGGTAGCAGGGGGGGAGCAGTACTTC. It codes for CASSSGVAGGEQYF.

This clonotype was recorded a few times. This chain joins TRBV6-5 and TRBJ1-1; unclear D gene. In germline, CDR1 is MNHEY, CDR2 SVGAGI. There are 15 residues in the CDR3. Trimming took off 2 bases at V and 4 bases at J, with 14 bases between the two ends. This CDR3 reads CASSYLKGRVTEAFF. CDR3 nucleotides: TGTGCCAGCAGTTACCTAAAAGGGAGGGTCACTGAAGCTTTCTTT.

CDR3 loop: CASNPGRLANYGYTF. CDR3 in DNA: TGCGCCAGCAACCCCGGGAGATTAGCTAACTATGGCTACACCTTC. The chain recombines TRBV5-1 with TRBJ1-2; D remains ambiguous. With 6 bases removed from V and 0 bases from J, the gap between germline ends came to 15 bases. The CDR3 has 15 residues. The V gene's germline CDR1 is SGHRS and CDR2 YFSETQ. Full variable domain (outside the CDR3, taken from reference TRBV5-1 and TRBJ1-2): KAGVTQTPRYLIKTRGQQVTLSCSPISGHRSVSWYQQTPGQGLQFLFEYFSETQRNKGNFPGRFSGRQFSNSRSEMNVSTLELGDSALYLCASNPGRLANYGYTFGSGTRLTVV.

This clonotype was seen a handful of times. The rearrangement uses TRBV4-2 and TRBJ2-7; D is perhaps TRBD2 (5 bases). CDR3 length: 15 amino acids. CDR1 and CDR2 from the germline V gene are LGHNA and YNFKEQ. V gave up 0 bases and J gave up 7 bases, with 16 bases separating them. The DNA of the CDR3 is TGTGCCAGCAGCCAAGAAAGGGTATTACCGGGGGAGCAGTACTTC. It codes for CASSQERVLPGEQYF.

The chain carries TRBV12-3 or TRBV12-4 and TRBJ1-2; D unresolved. The ends were cut back, 3 bases at V and 5 bases at J, with 13 bases in the middle. CDR3 length: 14 residues. The CDR3 is CASSFLGPEYGYTF. The CDR3 nucleotides are TGTGCCAGCAGTTTCCTCGGGCCAGAATATGGCTACACCTTC.

The chain employs TRBV5-5 and TRBJ1-1, with D possibly being TRBD1 (5 bases). The germline V and J ends were trimmed by 4 bases and 10 bases, with 11 bases remaining between them. The CDR3 has 11 residues. The V gene's germline CDR1 is SGHKS and CDR2 YYEKEE (reference sequence). Here the CDR3 reads CASSHQGVAFF. As DNA, the CDR3 is TGTGCCAGCAGCCACCAAGGGGTAGCTTTCTTT.

In the case of this clonotype: A read error is possible here, since a much larger clone lies one base away. This sequence joins TRBV5-4 and TRBJ2-1, with 8 positions matching TRBD2. Germline-derived CDR1 and CDR2 are SGHNT and YYREEE (reference sequence). With V trimmed by 6 bases and J by 3 bases, 8 bases remained unmatched. This CDR3 spans 15 amino acids. Here the CDR3 reads CASIGAGGNYNEQFF. The CDR3, as DNA: TGTGCCAGCATCGGTGCGGGGGGAAACTACAATGAGCAGTTCTTC.

The chain links TRBV10-3 to TRBJ2-7; maybe TRBD2 (6 bases). Per germline, CDR1 ENHRY and CDR2 SYGVKD. CDR3 size: 14 residues. The germline V and J ends were trimmed by 6 bases and 0 bases, with 12 bases remaining between them. The CDR3 region has the DNA TGTGCCATCAGCAGGGACTGGAGCTCCTACGAGCAGTACTTC. It encodes CAISRDWSSYEQYF.

The chain employs TRBV7-9 and TRBJ2-7, with no clear D. This CDR3 is built from 14 residues. The ends were cut back, 10 bases at V and 6 bases at J, with 22 bases in the middle. Germline-derived CDR1 and CDR2 are SEHNR and FQNEAQ (reference sequence). CDR3 amino acids: CATDMDRAVLEQYF. The CDR3 nucleotides are TGTGCCACCGACATGGACCGGGCCGTGCTCGAGCAGTACTTC.

This clonotype was counted at least ten times. The chain employs TRBV12-3 or TRBV12-4 and TRBJ2-3; TRBD2 agrees at 9 bases. V dropped 6 bases and J dropped 5; count of bases not matched to a gene: 3. The CDR3 is made up of 13 amino acids. DNA for the CDR3: TGTGCCAGCAGGGTAGCGGGGGAAGATACGCAGTATTTT. Its translation is CASRVAGEDTQYF.

The rearrangement joins TRBV4-1 to TRBJ2-5; 8 nucleotides match TRBD2. Germline assignment: CDR1 MGHRA and CDR2 YSYEKL. This CDR3 has 15 amino acids. The trim removed 2 bases at V and 4 bases at J, leaving 6 bases unmatched. The CDR3, as DNA: TGCGCCAGCAGCCAATATGGACTAGCAGTAGAGACCCAGTACTTC. Its protein product is CASSQYGLAVETQYF.